The next 2 T cell receptor beta chains were all read from a single sample in a study of cytotoxic CD8 clonotypes in ibrutinib-treated CLL. The protocol was immunoSEQ multiplex PCR, while the TCRdb copy is restricted to in-frame clones and leaves out a portion. The sample yields about 140,000 clones, around 93% seen once. Sequenced material: PBMCs, taken after 12 months of ibrutinib treatment. The receptors derive from a human donor with chronic lymphocytic leukemia.

The chain couples TRBV10-3 to TRBJ1-2; 11 bases fit TRBD1. CDR3 length: 16 residues. CDR1 and CDR2 from the germline V gene are ENHRY and SYGVKD. J was trimmed by 6 bases and V by 4 bases; bases with no gene match: 10. CDR3 sequence reads: CAISAGQGDGWNGYTF. In DNA, the CDR3 is TGTGCCATCAGTGCGGGACAGGGGGACGGATGGAATGGCTACACCTTC.

This chain links TRBV5-5 with TRBJ1-3; maybe TRBD1 (6 bases). This CDR3 is built from 14 residues. Germline CDR1 is SGHKS and CDR2 is YYEKEE (reference sequence). With 10 bases removed from V and 3 bases from J, the gap between germline ends came to 17 bases. CDR3: CAGTLQGFGNTIYF. For the CDR3, the DNA is TGTGCCGGAACCCTACAGGGATTTGGAAACACCATATATTTT. Full variable domain (outside the CDR3, taken from reference TRBV5-5 and TRBJ1-3): DAGVTQSPTHLIKTRGQQVTLRCSPISGHKSVSWYQQVLGQGPQFIFQYYEKEERGRGNFPDRFSARQFPNYSSELNVNALLLGDSALYLCAGTLQGFGNTIYFGEGSWLTVV.